Listed below are T cell receptor beta chains from one sample, sequenced in a study of T cell changes during pregnancy in multiple sclerosis. Sequencing was performed with immunoSEQ multiplex PCR; in TCRdb, only in-frame clones are kept and a portion is missing. Of roughly 100,000 clones listed, about 90% are singletons. This specimen was peripheral blood, taken after pregnancy. These receptors came from a female donor with multiple sclerosis, enrolled in a pregnancy study. Both conserved end residues are part of each CDR3.

>TRBJ1-1|TRBV5-1
CASSTGSLNLNTEAFF
>TRBJ2-1|TRBV10-3
CAISAGTSNNEQFF
>TRBJ2-7|TRBV5-1
CASRLTGKSSYEQYF
>TRBJ1-4|TRBV25-1
CKSRGQGARRGEKLFF
>TRBJ2-7|TRBV5-4
CASSLGTGGYYEQYF
>TRBJ1-2|TRBV5-1
CASRPREGNYGYTF
>TRBJ2-1|TRBV10-2
CASGTSGGGGPYEQFF
>TRBJ1-6|TRBV6-1
CASSTTGYNSPLHF
>TRBJ2-1|TRBV6-1
CASSDTFGTRGQNEQFF
>TRBJ2-2|TRBV2
CASILDRANTGELFF
>TRBJ1-1|TRBV27
CASSLSRADTEAFF
>TRBJ1-1|TRBV6-1
CASSLEALLNTEAFF
>TRBJ2-3|TRBV6-6
CASRAQDLNKRDTQYF
>TRBJ1-5|TRBV19
CASSIVGWRGQPQHF
>TRBJ2-2|TRBV19
CASSRTGGSGELFF
>TRBJ1-6|TRBV5-4
CASSTNGMTNSPLHF
>TRBJ2-1|TRBV30
CAWSVPQPWANNEQFF
>TRBJ2-4|TRBV7-9
CASSLNTGGWVKNIQYF
>TRBJ2-5|TRBV5-4
CASSLGRAIETQYF
>TRBJ1-5|TRBV19
CASSPRYANNQPQHF
>TRBJ1-2|TRBV10-2
CAIFRDREYGYTF
>TRBJ1-2|TRBV2
CASTRTGGNGYTF
>TRBJ1-4|TRBV7-9
CASSSGTGVNEKLFF
>TRBJ1-5|TRBV6-6
CASSYEGYQPQHF
>TRBJ2-3|TRBV5-1
CASSLPGTGVDTQYF
>TRBJ2-6|TRBV9
CASSAGTWANVLTF
>TRBJ2-5|TRBV29-1
CSVSVGKETQYF
>TRBJ2-7|TRBV7-9
CASSLGQGLNEQYF
>TRBJ2-1|TRBV10-2
CASSEAGGRSEQFF
>TRBJ2-1|TRBV30
CAWEPSGNEQFF
>TRBJ2-7|TRBV19
CASSFRVGDEQYF
>TRBJ2-7|TRBV2
CASSEEARTSDEQYF
>TRBJ1-2|TRBV19
CASSIGRQVGGYTF
>TRBJ1-6|TRBV7-6
CATSRSTDSPLHF
>TRBJ2-6|TRBV28
CASSLSSGANVLTF
>TRBJ2-7|TRBV6-6
CASSHLGQGAEQYF
>TRBJ2-5|TRBV7-6
CASSLDGGWGTQYF
>TRBJ2-2|TRBV5-6
CASSPGTGRVTGELFF
>TRBJ2-7|TRBV6-1
CATSLEGGYEQYF
>TRBJ2-5|TRBV18
CASSDSPVQGKTQYF
>TRBJ1-1|TRBV19
CASSKQGEAATEAFF
>TRBJ2-5|TRBV10-3
CATQGAWQETQYF